Detailed here is one TCR beta chain. Its antigen is not identified. The data stem from a study of shared clonotypes between healthy human individuals. Whole-study results and caveats: Donor clonotype sharing was expected to depend on sequencing depth.

Every contributor of samples was a Caucasian grown-up residing in Nashville, Tennessee. The CDR3 contains 17 residues. Trimming took 7 bases from V and 0 from J; bases not matched to a gene: 9. Germline V lookup: CDR1 ENHRY, CDR2 SYGVKD. Clones were sequenced by immunoSEQ multiplex PCR, and TCRdb holds only the in-frame ones, with some missing. The sample yields about 660,000 clones, over 65% seen once. The receptor was isolated from a woman in her thirties in good health. The chain employs TRBV10-3 and TRBJ2-2; 9 bases align to TRBD2. What was sequenced was memory CD4+ T cells sorted from blood. Described subset: CD45RA-negative fraction. The CDR3 nucleotides are TGTGCCATCACCCGGGGGGCGGGAGGGCCGAACACCGGGGAGCTGTTTTTT. Residues: CAITRGAGGPNTGELFF.